Below, 24 T cell receptor beta chains from the same sample are listed, as sequenced in a study of control samples from healthy donors and cancer patients. Profiled with immunoSEQ multiplex PCR; TCRdb holds only in-frame clones, not every one. The table lists roughly 130,000 clones, roughly 90% of them singletons. The source material was blood. The receptors stem from a man aged 18-30 years in good health.

The rearrangement joins TRBV10-3 to TRBJ1-5; D perhaps matches TRBD1 (6 bases). This CDR3 region has 12 residues. With 10 bases removed from V and 7 bases from J, the gap between germline ends came to 14 bases. The germline V gene has CDR1 ENHRY and CDR2 SYGVKD. CDR3 loop: CASGQPEQPQHF. CDR3 bases: TGTGCCAGCGGACAGCCAGAACAGCCCCAGCATTTT.

This chain links TRBV24-1 with TRBJ2-3; 10 bases fit TRBD2. CDR3 size: 15 residues. V shed 5 bases, J shed 3 bases, and the junction held 4 bases outside the gene matches. Germline V gives CDR1 KGHDR, CDR2 SFDVKD. The CDR3 here is CATSVLAGATDTQYF. CDR3 nucleotide sequence: TGTGCCACCAGTGTTCTAGCGGGAGCGACAGATACGCAGTATTTT.

A single count supports this clone. In nucleotides, the CDR3 is TGCGCCAGCAGCGCCCCTCGGAGCGGGGGGGTTTCAGATACGCAGTATTTT. It translates to CASSAPRSGGVSDTQYF. The chain has TRBV5-1 and TRBJ2-3, with 10 bases fitting TRBD2. After removal of 4 bases from V and 4 bases from J, the junction contained 12 bases not matched to a gene. The germline CDR1 and CDR2 sequences are SGHRS and YFSETQ. This CDR3 has 17 amino acids.

The rearrangement links TRBV5-5 to TRBJ2-1, with D unclear. The V and J ends lost 0 bases and 1 base respectively, with 8 bases between them. Germline V gene lookup returns CDR1 SGHKS and CDR2 YYEKEE (reference sequence). The CDR3 spans 15 residues. CDR3 amino acids: CASSLEGGSYNEQFF. In DNA form, the CDR3 reads TGTGCCAGCAGCTTGGAGGGTGGGTCCTACAATGAGCAGTTCTTC.

The rearrangement uses TRBV10-2 and TRBJ2-5; TRBD1 aligns across 8 bases. V shed 4 bases and J 4 bases; nucleotides not matched to a gene: 5. Germline-derived CDR1 and CDR2 are WSHSY and SAAADI. The CDR3 sequence is 14 residues long. In nucleotides, the CDR3 is TGCGCCAGCAGTGCAGGGGGCTTCGTAGAGACCCAGTACTTC. It encodes CASSAGGFVETQYF.

This sequence joins TRBV5-1 and TRBJ2-7, with D possibly being TRBD1 or TRBD2 (5 bases each). V dropped 0 bases and J dropped 2 bases, with 12 bases sitting between them. CDR3 length: 15 amino acids. CDR1 and CDR2 (germline): SGHRS, YFSETQ. In nucleotides, the CDR3 is TGCGCCAGCAGCTTGGGCCGGGGCTCGACCTACGAGCAGTACTTC. It codes for CASSLGRGSTYEQYF.

This chain uses TRBV7-9 with TRBJ1-4; D gene ambiguous. Germline V gene data show CDR1 as SEHNR and CDR2 as FQNEAQ (reference sequence). With 8 bases removed from V and 0 bases from J, the gap between germline ends came to 7 bases. The CDR3 consists of 13 residues. CDR3 nucleotides: TGTGCCAGCTCACAGTCAACTAATGAAAAACTGTTTTTT. Translating gives CASSQSTNEKLFF.

The chain recombines TRBV12-5 with TRBJ1-6, with D uncertain. Trimming took 3 bases from V and 14 from J, leaving 11 bases between them. This CDR3 contains 12 residues. CDR1 is LGHNT and CDR2 is FRNRAP in the germline V gene. The CDR3 DNA is TGTGCTAGTGGTTTAACGGGTTCGGCCCTCCACTTT. Protein product: CASGLTGSALHF.

This clone was detected once. This chain joins TRBV11-3 and TRBJ1-1, with 10 bases that match TRBD1. The CDR3 sequence is 16 residues long. V trimming: 5 bases; J trimming: 5 bases; junction bases outside the gene matches: 11. CDR1 is SGHNT and CDR2 is YENEEA in the germline V gene. CDR3 DNA: TGTGCCAGCAGCCAACGGGACAGGGGACGAGTGACTGAAGCTTTCTTT. Encoded protein: CASSQRDRGRVTEAFF.

J is TRBJ2-1 and V is TRBV5-1; D tentatively fits TRBD1 or TRBD2 (5 bases each). CDR3 length equals 13 residues. Per the germline V gene, CDR1 is SGHRS and CDR2 is YFSETQ. V was pared by 5 bases and J by 7 bases, with 13 bases between. CDR3: CASSSGAKNEQFF. In DNA form, the CDR3 reads TGCGCCAGCAGTTCCGGGGCCAAGAATGAGCAGTTCTTC.

There are a few counts of this clone. The rearrangement joins TRBV13 to TRBJ2-1; 11 bases are shared with TRBD2. CDR3 length: 16 amino acids. J gave up 10 bases and V 2 bases, and 10 bases lay outside the gene matches. Germline V lookup: CDR1 PRHDT, CDR2 FYEKMQ (reference sequence). This CDR3 is CASSLLGLAGGGEQFF. CDR3 nucleotides: TGTGCCAGCAGCTTATTGGGTCTAGCGGGAGGCGGGGAGCAGTTCTTC.

J is TRBJ1-5 and V is TRBV10-3; D not certain. Between the trimmed V and J ends, which lost 9 bases and 10 bases, there was a span of 16 bases. CDR3 size: 12 residues. The V gene's germline CDR1 is ENHRY and CDR2 SYGVKD. The CDR3 region is CAIGSDQGPQHF. The CDR3, as DNA: TGTGCCATTGGGTCCGATCAAGGCCCCCAGCATTTT.

The chain uses TRBV14 and TRBJ2-3; the D gene is possibly TRBD1 (6 bases). This CDR3 comprises 12 residues. The V gene lost 4 bases and the J gene lost 7 bases, with 9 bases spanning the gap. Germline loops: CDR1 SGHDN, CDR2 FVKESK. CDR3 loop: CASSPGANTQYF. The CDR3 region has the DNA TGTGCCAGCAGCCCAGGGGCGAATACGCAGTATTTT.

The chain combines TRBV25-1 with TRBJ2-7; D may be TRBD2 (7 bases). Looked up from germline, CDR1 is MGHDK and CDR2 is SYGVNS. The V end lost 4 bases, the J end lost 5 bases, and 15 bases lay between the germline ends. The CDR3 totals 14 residues. CDR3 loop: CASSVPGGLDEQYF. The CDR3 DNA sequence: TGTGCCAGCAGTGTTCCCGGGGGGCTCGACGAGCAGTACTTC.

V is TRBV30 and J is TRBJ1-6, with D possibly TRBD1 on 6 matching bases. The CDR3 consists of 14 residues. Trimming removed 3 bases from V and 5 bases from J, with 11 bases in between. The V gene's germline CDR1 is GTSNPN and CDR2 SVGIG (reference sequence). CDR3 nucleotide sequence: TGTGCCTGGAGGAAGGACAGAGATAATTCACCCCTCCACTTT. As protein: CAWRKDRDNSPLHF.

V is TRBV21-1 and J is TRBJ2-5; TRBD2, as called in the table, went unchecked against the DNA. TRBV21-1 is designated a pseudogene. The length of the CDR3 is 13 residues. CDR3 sequence (DNA): TGTGCCAGGAATGGCGGGAGAGAGGAGACCCAGTACTTC. It encodes CARNGGREETQYF.

The chain has TRBV7-9 and TRBJ1-3; no reliable D call. V was clipped by 1 base and J by 7 bases, with 14 bases between them. The CDR3 is 15 residues long. Germline V gene lookup returns CDR1 SEHNR and CDR2 FQNEAQ (reference sequence). The CDR3 DNA reads TGTGCCAGCAGCTTAGGCACGCTCCCCGGGAACACCATATATTTT. Amino acid sequence: CASSLGTLPGNTIYF.

V is TRBV11-3 and J is TRBJ2-1, with 8 bases lining up with TRBD2. There are 16 residues in the CDR3. V was clipped by 0 bases and J by 4 bases; unmatched bases: 5. Looked up from germline, CDR1 is SGHNT and CDR2 is YENEEA. CDR3 region: CASSLDRGGRYNEQFF. The DNA of the CDR3 is TGTGCCAGCAGCTTAGATCGGGGGGGAAGATACAATGAGCAGTTCTTC.

As concerns this clone: Other DNA sequences in this sample translate to the same CDR3. The J gene is TRBJ2-7, the V gene TRBV9; tentatively, D is TRBD2 (7 bases). The CDR3 totals 15 residues. The germline V and J ends were trimmed by 5 bases and 1 base, with 16 bases remaining between them. Germline lookup yields CDR1 SGDLS and CDR2 YYNGEE. CDR3 in DNA: TGTGCCAGCAGGGGGAGGGGGTGGCAGTCCTACGAGCAGTACGTC. It encodes CASRGRGWQSYEQYV.

CDR3 protein: CASSILAGVVRGTDTQYF. CDR3 in DNA: TGTGCCAGCAGTATACTAGCGGGAGTGGTCCGGGGCACAGATACGCAGTATTTT. The chain employs TRBV2 and TRBJ2-3, with 11 bases matching TRBD2. The length of the CDR3 is 18 residues. Germline CDR1 reads SNHLY; CDR2 reads FYNNEI. With 5 bases clipped from V and 1 base from J, the junction kept 11 bases outside the gene matches.

This clone has a single count. The genes are TRBV9 and TRBJ2-1; perhaps TRBD2 as D (6 bases). V lost 0 bases and J 0 bases, leaving 13 bases between the germline ends. Germline lookup yields CDR1 SGDLS and CDR2 YYNGEE. This CDR3 has 17 residues. CDR3 sequence (DNA): TGTGCCAGCAGCGTAGGGAGGGGAGCGGTCTCCTACAATGAGCAGTTCTTC. Its translation: CASSVGRGAVSYNEQFF.

The CDR3 DNA reads as TGTGCCACCAGGACAGGGGGTGTGGACACTGAAGCTTTCTTT. Translating it yields CATRTGGVDTEAFF. V and J are TRBV24-1 and TRBJ1-1; TRBD1 aligns across 9 bases. The CDR3 covers 14 residues. Germline V gives CDR1 KGHDR, CDR2 SFDVKD. V lost 7 bases and J lost 3; bases outside the gene matches: 5.

The rearrangement links TRBV28 to TRBJ1-3; perhaps TRBD1 as D (5 bases). From germline, CDR1 is MDHEN and CDR2 SYDVKM. The CDR3 is 13 residues long. Trimming took off 8 bases at V and 4 bases at J, with 12 bases between the two ends. The CDR3, as DNA: TGTGCCAGCTCTGCAGGGTACGGAAACACCATATATTTT. It translates to CASSAGYGNTIYF. Filled out from reference TRBV28 and TRBJ1-3, the complete variable domain reads DVKVTQSSRYLVKRTGEKVFLECVQDMDHENMFWYRQDPGLGLRLIYFSYDVKMKEKGDIPEGYSVSREKKERFSLILESASTNQTSMYLCASSAGYGNTIYFGEGSWLTVV.

CDR3 coding DNA: TGCGCCAGTCAACAGGGCACCCCGGTGGCTAATGAAAAACTGTTTTTT. This sequence encodes CASQQGTPVANEKLFF. The chain links TRBV5-1 to TRBJ1-4; tentative D call: TRBD1 (6 bases). The CDR3 runs to 16 residues. Germline CDR1 SGHRS, CDR2 YFSETQ. V was shortened by 8 bases and J by 3 bases, with 20 bases between the two germline ends.